The source of this T cell receptor beta chain is a study of cytomegalovirus exposure and HLA in healthy donors. Germline values: CDR1 MNHEY, CDR2 SVGAGI. The CDR3 loop spans 16 amino acids. Trimming shortened V by 0 bases and J by 4 bases, and 15 bases separated the two germline ends. PCR primers comprised 60 Vbeta and 13 Jbeta primers. Clones were sequenced by immunoSEQ multiplex PCR, and TCRdb holds only the in-frame ones, with some missing. The table has tens of thousands of clones, less than 65% seen once; the top ten hold around 5.5%. Sample: PBMCs. The source is a woman younger than 45 in good health and CMV-seropositive. The chain uses TRBV6-5 and TRBJ1-1, with a possible D match to TRBD1 (5 bases). The CDR3 loop is CASSYSIGEVSTEAFF. The CDR3, as DNA: TGTGCCAGCAGTTACTCGATAGGGGAGGTGAGCACTGAAGCTTTCTTT.